This T cell receptor beta chain was sequenced in a study of cytomegalovirus exposure and HLA in healthy donors (dated by TCRdb to the late 2010s). Regarding the research as a whole: An earlier analysis of fewer than 750 of the donors reported 276 Gb of sequence data and some 110 million unique TCR beta sequences obtained from 180 million or so T cells. About five DR-DQ haplotypes were treated as single units for association and clustering because of strong linkage in the cohort. To study patterns of TCR occurrence, a later analysis re-analyzed previously published TCR beta repertoires from around 700 donors and added high-resolution HLA genotyping. The number of typed donors differed by locus: about 620-640 for A, B, C, DRB1 and DQB1; about 520 for DQA1; fewer than 610 for DPA1; and 400 to 480 for DPB1. An early release that covered about 640 HLA-typed donors contained approximately 300 gigabases of sequencing data and around 85 million unique TCR sequences. Donor age, sex, ethnicity and CMV serostatus were compiled together with the repertoire data. In a later genetic analysis, genome-wide SNP genotypes for 398 of the 666 donors were used, and that subset was treated as a discovery cohort. Among about 390 genotyped donors of the cohort, an average of roughly 240,000 unique TCR beta nucleotide sequences were sequenced per donor, around a sixth of them non-productive. In an earlier analysis of more than 550 of the donors, high-throughput TCR beta sequencing was used to judge whether each TCR beta V gene segment behaved as functional or pseudogenic. The study used immunosequencing to profile the T cell repertoires of hundreds of subjects and linked those repertoires to cytomegalovirus serostatus. Besides the first cohort of 666 subjects, a separate validation cohort made up of roughly 120 different subjects was used. All discovery cohort repertoires had been generated on a single sequencing platform. Of the roughly 400 genotyped donors, 70% to 90% were placed in the genetic ancestry cluster associated with self-reported Caucasian donors. The later analysis used no new phenotypic data to find candidate immune exposures, relying instead on TCR beta sequences and their occurrence across donors. The study aimed to test whether cataloging public T cell receptors could reveal signatures of past pathogen exposure. To predict cytomegalovirus infection status, the study combined high-throughput TCR immunosequencing, statistical association of individual TCRs with disease status, and machine learning. Class I and class II HLA loci were covered by the typing at four-digit resolution.

The library was generated by the immunoSEQ multiplex PCR assay. A mixture of 60 forward primers for TCR Vbeta segments and 13 reverse primers for TCR Jbeta segments was used in the multiplex PCR. The CDR3 region of rearranged TCR beta genes was amplified from genomic DNA with a multiplex PCR assay. The Illumina HiSeq System was used to sequence the amplified TCR beta libraries as 87-base-pair reads. The study's own analysis went as follows. In a later analysis, tens of millions of unique TCR beta chains were counted across the roughly 610 repertoires, and around 11 million of these chains were shared by at least two donors. A nearest-neighbor algorithm error-corrected the raw reads and collapsed the reads into unique sequences, merging closely related sequences to remove PCR and sequencing errors. Alignment of CDR3 sequences to IMGT reference sequences was used to assign V, D and J gene segments. For a sequence to be retained, a match of at least six nucleotides was required to both a V gene segment and a J gene segment. A rearrangement was called productive if the CDR3 had no stop codons and remained in frame with V and J, and every other rearrangement was called non-productive. Following IMGT convention, CDR3 was defined as the stretch from the second conserved V-encoded cysteine up to the conserved J-encoded phenylalanine. In an earlier analysis of just under 600 of the donors, sequences lacking an unambiguous match to a single V gene segment were excluded. An earlier analysis of 587 of the donors classified V segments as functional when productive rearrangements were above 56.7% and as segregating when the standard deviation between donors was above 5%. To diagnose cytomegalovirus status from the catalog of TCR beta chain sequences, a statistical classification framework was built. A later analysis assigned V and J genes by comparing TCR nucleotide sequences with IMGT/GENE-DB human TR gene sequences. The TCRdist pipeline was used in a later analysis to assign CDR3 sequences and most-parsimonious VDJ recombination scenarios. A later analysis defined each TCR beta chain by its CDR3 amino acid sequence plus V-gene family, and excluded reads lacking a unique V-gene family. As a way to deal with suspected cross-contamination and a sequencing artifact, a later analysis dropped 450 to 700 nucleotide sequences that were highly shared and had low generation probability. In a later analysis, a clonal expansion index for each public chain was calculated from normalized within-repertoire ranks of inferred template counts. A later analysis computed generation probabilities with a VDJ recombination model fitted to out-of-frame rearrangements, and checked the results against IGoR. In a later analysis, TCR-TCR, TCR-HLA and TCR-CMV co-occurrence was scored with hypergeometric tests, and a repertoire-size bias correction was applied to TCR pairs. False discovery rates were estimated in a later analysis by permuting HLA or CMV assignments 20 times. In a later analysis, co-occurring TCRs were grouped with DBSCAN, and TCRdist sequence similarity was added when clustering was performed within HLA-allele-positive subsets. Co-occurrence clustering excluded repertoires with fewer than 30,000 or more than 120,000 public chains, plus five with anomalous nucleotide sharing. Here the immuneACCESS table is served through TCRdb, limited to in-frame sequences with V and J called. Missing clones are a known gap in these copies; in checked studies unresolved V genes cover under half, and the rest lacks a known reason. V, J and clone size are those of that table, while D and trimming were read from the DNA. Within this sample are under 200,000 clones, with roughly 79% of them counted one time only. The biggest ten clones account for around 7% of the sample.

General conclusions and limits of the study: Because counts were too low, under 20 rarely observed V segments, including chromosome 9 orphons, were left out of the earlier analysis of 587 of the donors. Some IMGT-functional V segments, including TRBV6-2 and TRBV6-3, could not be told apart with the 87-base-pair reads, so those segments were excluded. Correlated functional status among segregating V segments might be attributable to linkage disequilibrium, but an unknown experimental factor could not be ruled out. The presence/absence analyses assumed that sequencing depth was roughly uniform across donors, and that assumption may not be true. Because some donors lacked HLA typing at each locus, the association tests relied only on the typed subset. A later analysis reported that several top co-occurrence clusters appeared linked to parvovirus B19, influenza, CMV and Epstein-Barr virus. A later analysis found that TCR association rates varied across HLA loci, with DRB1 alleles showing the most associated TCRs and HLA-C alleles the fewest. According to a later genetic analysis, donors in an Asian-associated ancestry cluster had fewer N-insertions in productive TCRs than the roughly 660-donor mean. In a later genetic analysis, a missense DCLRE1C variant was associated with V-gene and J-gene trimming of TCR beta chains, and the association was replicated in an independent cohort. The authors suggested that the approach could potentially be extended to other disease states and immunological phenotypes. A group of highly shared sequence variants was considered likely to be a technical artifact of the sequencing pipeline. In the study, some 180 TCR beta chains were listed as associated with cytomegalovirus. Broadly in line with IMGT annotations, most TCR beta V segments showed up in productive rearrangements about 87% or about 30% of the time in an earlier analysis of 587 of the donors. A later analysis found that HLA-associated TCR beta chains were more clonally expanded and had lower generation probabilities than equally common non-associated chains. At a false discovery rate of 0.05, a later analysis linked about 16,000 TCR beta sequences to specific HLA alleles. A further reported finding was that TCR beta sequences accurately predicted the HLA-A and HLA-B alleles for most subjects in the first cohort. The cohort was sequenced for TCR beta chains only, and without alpha or paired-chain data the features that could be detected were limited. The classifier was reported to diagnose cytomegalovirus status with high specificity and sensitivity in both the original cohort and the validation cohort. For the cohort, immune exposure information was limited to CMV serostatus. In vitro tests confirmed that a few of the cytomegalovirus-associated TCR beta chains recognize cytomegalovirus antigens. In a later analysis, most CMV-associated TCR beta chains were found to appear HLA-restricted, with HLA associations seemingly driven largely by CMV exposure. Most TCR sequences were observed very rarely across donors, whereas some public TCRs were present in many individuals. When HLA alleles, especially DR and DQ, strongly co-occurred, attributing TCR associations to individual alleles was difficult.

V is trimmed back by 3 bases and J by 1 base, and the junction contains 2 bases that no gene match accounts for. Taken from cysteine to phenylalanine, the CDR3 has 14 residues. Only the CDR3 DNA is retained, 42 bases long and in frame from the first base. From a lookup of the germline V gene, CDR1 and CDR2 are SGHTS and YDEGEE. The cohort was made up of roughly 670 healthy bone marrow donors. At the time of sampling, every cohort member was nominally healthy, though immune exposures that went unrecorded were likely present. The donor tested CMV seropositive, placing the donor among the 250 to 300 seropositive members of the cohort. A peripheral blood sample was provided by each donor, and peripheral blood mononuclear cells were used for TCR beta sequencing. The Qiagen DNeasy Blood Extraction Kit was used to extract genomic DNA from the blood cell samples. With respect to this clone: There is no known antigen for this receptor. There are no base qualities to consult, and no much larger clone falls within one base.

This clonotype originated in a male donor in good health and CMV-seropositive. The V and J segments used are TRBV5-8 and TRBJ1-1; 8 central nucleotides agree with TRBD1. Sequenced material: PBMCs. For the CDR3, the sequence is CASSWGTGNTEAFF. The nucleotide sequence reads as follows: TGTGCCAGCAGCTGGGGGACAGGGAACACTGAAGCTTTCTTT.